This is a list of T cell receptor beta chains from one sample in a study of blood T cell repertoires in COVID-19. This table comes from immunoSEQ multiplex PCR, and its TCRdb copy is limited to in-frame clones, with some not included. The sample includes roughly 180,000 clones, around 83% of them seen just once. Sequenced: peripheral blood. Receptors originate from a woman aged 30 to 39 with active or convalescent COVID-19. Both conserved end residues are part of each CDR3. The D gene is left open where the match is weak. Expanded clones get a size class; other rows say once, few or many, or leave the size out.

V,D,J,size,DNA,CDR3
TRBV6-4,-,TRBJ1-3,-,TGTGCCAGCAGTGACCCCGACGTACAGTATTCTGGAAACACCATATATTTT,CASSDPDVQYSGNTIYF
TRBV27,TRBD1,TRBJ2-2,-,TGTGCCAGCAGTTTATTCTGGACAGGACGAAAAGTCGGGGAGCTGTTTTTT,CASSLFWTGRKVGELFF
TRBV5-8,TRBD2,TRBJ2-7,once,TGTGCCAGCAGCCTAGGGACTAGCTGGGACGAGCAGTACTTC,CASSLGTSWDEQYF
TRBV6-6,-,TRBJ2-7,-,TGTGCCAGCAGTACTCGACAGATCAGCTCCTACGAGCAGTACTTC,CASSTRQISSYEQYF
TRBV7-6,-,TRBJ2-3,many,TGTGCCAGCAGCTTACAGGCGCCACCAGATACGCAGTATTTT,CASSLQAPPDTQYF
TRBV18,-,TRBJ2-3,few,TGTGCCAGCTCACCAGGGGCGGATACGCAGTATTTT,CASSPGADTQYF
TRBV30,-,TRBJ2-7,-,TGTGCCAAAAGAGAAGGGTACGGGGTGACGTACTTC,CAKREGYGVTYF
TRBV11-2,-,TRBJ1-6,once,TGTGCCAGCAGCACCCGCGGGGGCTGGGGTACGGGTTCACCCCTCCACTTT,CASSTRGGWGTGSPLHF
TRBV28,-,TRBJ1-5,-,TGTGCCAGCAGTCCCCCGGGGGGCGAAGATGGCAATCAGCCCCAGCATTTT,CASSPPGGEDGNQPQHF
TRBV6-5,-,TRBJ2-1,-,TGTGCCAGCAGTTACTCCGGCGGGGCCTACAATGAGCAGTTCTTC,CASSYSGGAYNEQFF
TRBV29-1,-,TRBJ2-3,-,TGCAGCGGTTCAGGGTTTTCTACAGATACGCAGTATTTT,CSGSGFSTDTQYF
TRBV6-1,-,TRBJ2-1,once,TGTGCCAGCAGTGTCATGAGGGATACCTCCTACAATGAGCAGTTCTTC,CASSVMRDTSYNEQFF
TRBV27,TRBD1,TRBJ2-5,-,TGTGCCAGCAGTTCCGGGACAGGGAGGCGAGAGACCCAGTACTTC,CASSSGTGRRETQYF
TRBV5-1,TRBD1,TRBJ1-1,-,TGCGCCAGCAGCTTGGCCCGACAGGGGTGGAACACTGAAGCTTTCTTT,CASSLARQGWNTEAFF
TRBV5-1,-,TRBJ1-6,-,TGCGCCAGCAGCTTCCCCGGAGAACCAGCCTTTGGTTCACCCCTCCACTTT,CASSFPGEPAFGSPLHF
TRBV5-4,TRBD1,TRBJ1-4,once,TGTGCCAGCAGCCCCACGACAGGGGCTAATGAAAAACTGTTTTTT,CASSPTTGANEKLFF
TRBV7-9,-,TRBJ1-1,-,TGTGCCAGCAGCACATCTATAGGGGATACTGAAGCTTTCTTT,CASSTSIGDTEAFF
TRBV5-5,-,TRBJ1-5,-,TGTGCCAGCAAACTGACAGCTTATAGCAATCAGCCCCAGCATTTT,CASKLTAYSNQPQHF
TRBV6-4,TRBD2,TRBJ2-5,-,TGTGCCAGCAGTGACGGAGCTAGCGGACAAGAGACCCAGTACTTC,CASSDGASGQETQYF
TRBV27,-,TRBJ2-7,-,TGTGCCAGCAGTTTCCAGGGATTTGGGTACGAGCAGTACTTC,CASSFQGFGYEQYF
TRBV19,-,TRBJ1-1,-,TGTGCCAGTAGTATTGGTACAGGAAACACTGAAGCTTTCTTT,CASSIGTGNTEAFF
TRBV28,TRBD1,TRBJ1-2,few,TGTGCCAGCAGGACAGGGCCCCTTGATGGAAGTGGCTACACCTTC,CASRTGPLDGSGYTF
TRBV7-9,-,TRBJ1-1,-,TGTGCCAGCAGCTTAGGGGCGGGGGGTAACACTGAAGCTTTCTTT,CASSLGAGGNTEAFF
TRBV27,TRBD2,TRBJ2-7,-,TGTGCCAGCAGCACCGGGGCTAGCGGGAGCTACGAGCAGTACTTC,CASSTGASGSYEQYF
TRBV11-2,-,TRBJ2-1,-,TGTGCCAGCAGCAAATTACAAACTAGCCGACAGCAGTTCTTC,CASSKLQTSRQQFF
TRBV10-3,TRBD1,TRBJ2-1,-,TGTGCCATCAGGACCTCCGGGACAGACGGTCCTGAGCAGTTCTTC,CAIRTSGTDGPEQFF
TRBV2,-,TRBJ1-5,-,TGTGCCAGCAAGGAGACAGAGAATCAGCCCCAGCATTTT,CASKETENQPQHF
TRBV11-2,TRBD1,TRBJ1-2,-,TGTGCCAGCAGCTTAGCAGGTTCAGGGGGCTGGGGCTATGGCTACACCTTC,CASSLAGSGGWGYGYTF
TRBV5-8,-,TRBJ2-7,once,TGTGCCAGCAGCCCCGGGACACTGAGCTCCTACGAGCAGTACTTC,CASSPGTLSSYEQYF
TRBV2,TRBD1,TRBJ2-3,-,TGTGCCAGCAGCGCCCGGACAGGGGGGACAGATACGCAGTATTTT,CASSARTGGTDTQYF
TRBV6-1,-,TRBJ1-4,-,TGTGCCAGCAGTGAAGCTATACGCGGCTTTGCAACTAATGAAAAACTGTTTTTT,CASSEAIRGFATNEKLFF
TRBV14,-,TRBJ1-4,-,TGTGCCAGCAGCCAGTTTTCAGGGCTTGAAAAACTGTTTTTT,CASSQFSGLEKLFF
TRBV5-4,TRBD1,TRBJ2-1,few,TGTGCCAGCAGCTCGCCGGGACAGGGGGACAATGAGCAGTTCTTC,CASSSPGQGDNEQFF
TRBV5-4,-,TRBJ1-2,-,TGTGCCAGCAGCTTGAAGATTCCGAGGAACTATGGCTACACCTTC,CASSLKIPRNYGYTF
TRBV7-2,-,TRBJ1-1,-,TGTGCCAGCAGCCCCTCGGCAGGGGACACTGAAGCTTTCTTT,CASSPSAGDTEAFF
TRBV27,-,TRBJ2-3,-,TGTGCCAGCAGTTCCCTCTCAAGGACAGCATCTAGCACAGATACGCAGTATTTT,CASSSLSRTASSTDTQYF
TRBV3-1/TRBV3-2,TRBD1,TRBJ1-4,few,TGTGCCAGCAGCCACTATCCGGGACAGCGGCGAGGGAATGAAAAACTGTTTTTT,CASSHYPGQRRGNEKLFF
TRBV28,-,TRBJ2-7,once,TGTGCCAGCAGTTCCAACAGGGTAATCCCCTACGAGCAGTACTTC,CASSSNRVIPYEQYF
TRBV9,-,TRBJ2-2,-,TGTGCCAGCAGCGTAATCCCCGAGGGGGTCGGGGAGCTGTTTTTT,CASSVIPEGVGELFF
TRBV7-9,TRBD1,TRBJ1-2,-,TGTGCCAGCAGCCGCAATCAGGGGGGCTCTGGCTACACCTTC,CASSRNQGGSGYTF